This T cell receptor (beta chain) was identified during a study of shared clonotypes between healthy human individuals. Looking at the study overall: Three men and a couple of women, aged 18 to 49, were donors. Study-wide findings and caveats: A reduction in generation probabilities was seen for non-shared clonotypes relative to those shared by all four donors.

The method was immunoSEQ multiplex PCR; TCRdb's version includes in-frame clones alone and lacks a portion of them. The sample records over 850,000 clones, 70% to 80% being singletons. Note on this clone: As yet, its antigen is unknown.

Germline-derived CDR1 and CDR2 are SGHVS and FNYEAQ. V trimming: 4 bases; J trimming: 5 bases; junction bases outside the gene matches: 5. The CDR3 has 15 amino acids. V gene TRBV7-6 combines with J gene TRBJ2-3; 11 bases align to TRBD2. The receptor was derived from a man younger than 35 in good health. Some clones in this sample may be carry-over from other donors' samples. What was sequenced was memory CD4+ T cells from PBMCs. Described subset: CD45RA-negative fraction. CDR3 DNA: TGTGCCAGCAGCTCACTAGCGGGAGTGGTAGATACGCAGTATTTT. Translation: CASSSLAGVVDTQYF.